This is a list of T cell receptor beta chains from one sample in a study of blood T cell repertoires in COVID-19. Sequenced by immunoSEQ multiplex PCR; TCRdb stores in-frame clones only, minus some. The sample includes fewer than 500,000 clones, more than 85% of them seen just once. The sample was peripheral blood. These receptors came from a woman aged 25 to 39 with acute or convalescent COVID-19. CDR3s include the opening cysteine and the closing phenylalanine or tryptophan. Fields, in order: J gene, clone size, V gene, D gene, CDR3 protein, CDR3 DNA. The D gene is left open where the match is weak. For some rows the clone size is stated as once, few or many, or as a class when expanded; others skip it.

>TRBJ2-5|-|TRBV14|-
CASSQDGRRQETQYF
TGTGCCAGCAGCCAAGATGGGAGGCGTCAGGAGACCCAGTACTTC
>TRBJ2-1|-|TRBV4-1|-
CASSQLDIISYNEQFF
TGCGCCAGCAGCCAACTTGACATTATCTCCTACAATGAGCAGTTCTTC
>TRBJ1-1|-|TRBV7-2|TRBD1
CASNPTGVGTEAFF
TGTGCCAGCAACCCGACAGGGGTTGGTACTGAAGCTTTCTTT
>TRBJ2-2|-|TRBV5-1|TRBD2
CASKLTSGAPGELFF
TGCGCCAGCAAGCTAACTAGCGGGGCTCCCGGGGAGCTGTTTTTT
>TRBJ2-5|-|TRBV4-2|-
CASSQGFLGGQETQYF
TGTGCCAGCAGCCAGGGGTTCCTAGGGGGCCAAGAGACCCAGTACTTC
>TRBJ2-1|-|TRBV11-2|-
CASSSGQNNEQFF
TGTGCCAGCAGCTCCGGACAGAACAATGAGCAGTTCTTC
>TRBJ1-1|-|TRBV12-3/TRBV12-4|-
CASWGGNTEAFF
TGTGCCAGCTGGGGAGGGAACACTGAAGCTTTCTTT
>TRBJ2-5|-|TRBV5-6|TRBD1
CASSHLRQGTEETQYF
TGTGCCAGCAGCCACCTCCGACAGGGGACAGAAGAGACCCAGTACTTC
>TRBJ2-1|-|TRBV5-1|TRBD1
CASSPSQGTGSDEQFF
TGCGCCAGCAGCCCGTCTCAAGGGACAGGGAGCGATGAGCAGTTCTTC
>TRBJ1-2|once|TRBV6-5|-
CASSYSYRESYGYTF
TGTGCCAGCAGTTACTCGTACAGGGAAAGCTATGGCTACACCTTC
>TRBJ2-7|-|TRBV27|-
CASSFIGDKAYEQYF
TGTGCCAGCAGTTTTATTGGGGACAAAGCCTACGAGCAGTACTTC
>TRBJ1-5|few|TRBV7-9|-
CASSLGQFNQPQHF
TGTGCCAGCAGCTTAGGCCAGTTCAATCAGCCCCAGCATTTT
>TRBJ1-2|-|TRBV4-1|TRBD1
CASSESRGRRNGYTF
TGCGCCAGCAGCGAAAGCAGGGGGCGGCGAAATGGCTACACCTTC
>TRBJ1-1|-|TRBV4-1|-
CASSQSTGRTTEAFF
TGCGCCAGCAGCCAATCGACAGGACGGACCACTGAAGCTTTCTTT
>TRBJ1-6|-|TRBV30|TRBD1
CAWGQGGFYNSPLHF
TGTGCCTGGGGACAGGGAGGCTTCTATAATTCACCCCTCCACTTT
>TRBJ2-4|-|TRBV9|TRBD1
CASSPRDRLAKNIQYF
TGTGCCAGCAGCCCCCGGGACAGACTAGCCAAAAACATTCAGTACTTC
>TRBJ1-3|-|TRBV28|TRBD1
CASRETGAGNTIYF
TGTGCCAGCAGAGAGACAGGGGCTGGAAACACCATATATTTT
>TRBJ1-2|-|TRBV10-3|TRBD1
CAISGDRGYGYTF
TGTGCCATCAGTGGGGACAGGGGCTATGGCTACACCTTC
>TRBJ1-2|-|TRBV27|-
CASSLFGEGRNYGYTF
TGTGCCAGCAGTTTATTTGGGGAGGGGCGCAACTATGGCTACACCTTC
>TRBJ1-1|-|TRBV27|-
CASSWSFRGGTEAFF
TGTGCCAGCAGTTGGAGCTTTAGGGGTGGCACTGAAGCTTTCTTT
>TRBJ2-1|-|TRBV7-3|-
CASSLTYQGLMDEQFF
TGTGCCAGCAGCTTAACGTACCAGGGGCTGATGGATGAGCAGTTCTTC